This T cell receptor beta chain was recorded in a study of blood T cell repertoires in COVID-19. Data came from immunoSEQ multiplex PCR; TCRdb stores just in-frame clones and leaves some out. The table includes roughly 290,000 clones, about 89% detected once. Sequenced: peripheral blood. This clonotype was sampled from a woman aged 55-70 years with acute or convalescent COVID-19.

The CDR3 here is CASSREQGANTGELFF. As DNA, the CDR3 is TGCGCCAGCAGCCGTGAACAGGGGGCAAACACCGGGGAGCTGTTTTTT. The gene calls are TRBV4-1 and TRBJ2-2; 9 bases align to TRBD1. The CDR3 is 16 residues long. Germline-derived CDR1 and CDR2 are MGHRA and YSYEKL. The junction had 5 bases not matched to a gene; V was cut back by 4 bases and J by 2 bases.